This T cell receptor (beta chain) comes out of a study of technical replicates of blood from a few donors. Germline CDR1 and CDR2: SGDLS and YYNGEE. The CDR3 is 15 amino acids. Deletions cut 1 base from V and 3 bases from J, with 13 bases between. Libraries were prepared by immunoSEQ multiplex PCR; TCRdb keeps only in-frame clonotypes and omits some of them. The data hold tens of thousands of clones, with around 90% observed a single time. The rearrangement links TRBV9 to TRBJ1-1; D unclear. The specimen was T cells isolated from PBMCs. This TCR derives from a human donor in good health. In nucleotides, the CDR3 is TGTGCCAGCAGCGTACTGGGAGGGTGGGACACTGAAGCTTTCTTT. Translating gives CASSVLGGWDTEAFF. The full variable domain, rest sourced from reference TRBV9 and TRBJ1-1, is DSGVTQTPKHLITATGQRVTLRCSPRSGDLSVYWYQQSLDQGLQFLIQYYNGEERAKGNILERFSAQQFPDLHSELNLSSLELGDSALYFCASSVLGGWDTEAFFGQGTRLTVV.